The clone carrying this T cell receptor (beta chain) came up a few times. Antigen specificity is unknown. Per germline, CDR1 SGHVS and CDR2 FQNEAQ. After removal of 2 bases from V and 4 bases from J, the junction contained 13 bases not matched to a gene. This CDR3 contains 17 residues. The sample originates from a study of cytomegalovirus exposure and HLA in healthy donors. General observations from the study: Presence/absence comparisons presumed near-even sequencing depth among donors. No immune exposure information besides CMV serostatus was available.

A multiplex PCR was run with 60 Vbeta primers and 13 Jbeta primers. Clones were sequenced by immunoSEQ multiplex PCR, and TCRdb holds only the in-frame ones, with some missing. The table lists about 130,000 clones, around 10% of them singletons. The specimen was PBMCs. J is TRBJ2-5 and V is TRBV7-8; TRBD2 matches at 7 bases. This sequence originates from a man aged 45 to 65 in good health and CMV-seronegative. CDR3 region: CASSLRGHKKRGETQYF. The DNA of the CDR3 is TGTGCCAGCAGCTTACGGGGCCATAAGAAGCGGGGAGAGACCCAGTACTTC.